This passage covers 24 T cell receptor beta chains from one sample sequenced in a study of blood T cell repertoires in COVID-19. Produced via immunoSEQ multiplex PCR; TCRdb's table is partial and in-frame only. This sample has some 370,000 clones, with about 90% found just once. Sequencing input: peripheral blood. These receptors originate from a middle-aged man with acute or convalescent COVID-19.

The V gene is TRBV7-9, the J gene TRBJ1-6; 9 nucleotides align to TRBD1. The CDR3 has 17 residues. Germline V gene sequence: CDR1 SEHNR, CDR2 FQNEAQ (reference sequence). The ends lost 1 base at V and 5 bases at J; junction bases unmatched: 6. The CDR3 region has the DNA TGTGCCAGCAGCTTAGACAGGGGGCAGGGTCATAATTCACCCCTCCACTTT. It is translated as CASSLDRGQGHNSPLHF.

This clone was picked up one time. The rearrangement links TRBV30 to TRBJ2-5, with TRBD2 matching 12 bases. There are 15 residues in the CDR3. The V gene's germline CDR1 is GTSNPN and CDR2 SVGIG (reference sequence). The V gene end was trimmed by 4 bases and the J gene end by 1 base; junction bases not matched to a gene: 4. DNA for the CDR3: TGTGCCTGGATACTAGCGGGGGGTCGCCAAGAGACCCAGTACTTC. This encodes CAWILAGGRQETQYF.

The gene calls are TRBV7-3 and TRBJ1-5; tentative D call: TRBD1 (6 bases). Trimming cost V 5 bases and J 1 base, with 6 bases left between them. CDR3 length equals 13 residues. Germline CDR1 SGHTA, CDR2 FQGTGA. The CDR3 loop reads CASSRGSNQPQHF. The CDR3 DNA reads as TGTGCCAGCAGCAGGGGGAGCAATCAGCCCCAGCATTTT.

The V call is TRBV9, the J call TRBJ2-1, with 7 bases lining up with TRBD2. Looked up from germline, CDR1 is SGDLS and CDR2 is YYNGEE. V lost 4 bases, J lost 0 bases, and 4 bases stayed unmatched. The CDR3 consists of 15 residues. CDR3 amino acids: CASSPREISYNEQFF. The CDR3 DNA is TGTGCCAGCAGCCCGCGGGAGATCTCCTACAATGAGCAGTTCTTC. Using reference TRBV9 and TRBJ2-1 for the parts outside the CDR3, the full variable domain is DSGVTQTPKHLITATGQRVTLRCSPRSGDLSVYWYQQSLDQGLQFLIQYYNGEERAKGNILERFSAQQFPDLHSELNLSSLELGDSALYFCASSPREISYNEQFFGPGTRLTVL.

The V call is TRBV4-3, the J call TRBJ2-7, with D maybe TRBD2 (5 bases). The V end was cut by 0 bases, the J end by 4 bases, with 13 bases between. This CDR3 has 15 residues. Per the germline V gene, CDR1 is LGHNA and CDR2 is YSLEER. In nucleotides, the CDR3 is TGCGCCAGCAGCCAAGATAGAGATGGAGGATACGAGCAGTACTTC. Encoded protein: CASSQDRDGGYEQYF.

The chain recombines TRBV15 with TRBJ1-1; D ambiguous. The V end lost 4 bases, the J end lost 2 bases, and 8 bases lay between the germline ends. The CDR3 extends over 13 amino acids. Germline CDR1 reads LNHNV; CDR2 reads YYDKDF (reference sequence). The CDR3 nucleotides read TGTGCCACCAGCAACAATTTTAACACTGAAGCTTTCTTT. Its protein is CATSNNFNTEAFF. Full variable domain (outside the CDR3, taken from reference TRBV15 and TRBJ1-1): DAMVIQNPRYQVTQFGKPVTLSCSQTLNHNVMYWYQQKSSQAPKLLFHYYDKDFNNEADTPDNFQSRRPNTSFCFLDIRSPGLGDTAMYLCATSNNFNTEAFFGQGTRLTVV.

The genes are TRBV18 and TRBJ2-2; D not resolved. Trimming pared 2 bases from V and 0 bases from J, leaving 10 bases between. Germline CDR1 reads KGHSH; CDR2 reads LQKENI. The CDR3 runs 16 residues. The CDR3 DNA sequence: TGTGCCAGCTCACCAGCAAGCACCCCGAACACCGGGGAGCTGTTTTTT. This sequence encodes CASSPASTPNTGELFF.

The chain links TRBV15 to TRBJ1-6; TRBD1 matches at 8 bases. The V segment lost 4 bases and the J segment 10 bases; nucleotides outside the gene matches: 6. The CDR3 is 14 residues long. Germline V gene lookup returns CDR1 LNHNV and CDR2 YYDKDF (reference sequence). The CDR3 here is CATSTDRETSPLHF. As DNA, the CDR3 is TGTGCCACCAGCACGGACAGGGAGACATCACCCCTCCACTTT.

This clone showed up just once. The rearrangement joins TRBV25-1 to TRBJ2-7; possibly TRBD2 for D (6 bases). There are 18 residues in the CDR3. Trimming took off 4 bases at V and 0 bases at J, with 22 bases between the two ends. Germline CDR1 and CDR2: MGHDK and SYGVNS. In nucleotides, the CDR3 is TGTGCCAGCAGTGGGATAGGGATCGGCGAGCGGGCCTCCTACGAGCAGTACTTC. Translating it yields CASSGIGIGERASYEQYF.

This clone has only one observation. The chain couples TRBV6-1 to TRBJ1-1; tentatively, D is TRBD1 (6 bases). The germline V and J ends were trimmed by 1 base and 1 base, with 10 bases remaining between them. This CDR3 is built from 15 residues. Per germline, CDR1 MNHNS and CDR2 SASEGT. The CDR3 reads CASSEGTAQNTEAFF. CDR3 coding DNA: TGTGCCAGCAGTGAAGGGACAGCACAGAACACTGAAGCTTTCTTT.

This clone has a single count. This chain joins TRBV24-1 and TRBJ2-1; TRBD2 aligns across 8 bases. Germline values: CDR1 KGHDR, CDR2 SFDVKD. The trim removed 3 bases at V and 4 bases at J, leaving 10 bases unmatched. The CDR3 has 17 residues. The CDR3 nucleotides are TGTGCCACCAGTGATCTCGCACGGGGGGGTATGTACAATGAGCAGTTCTTC. Its translation is CATSDLARGGMYNEQFF.

This chain uses TRBV4-2 with TRBJ2-6; D remains unclear. Trimming pared 0 bases from V and 4 bases from J, leaving 13 bases between. CDR3 length equals 17 residues. Germline V gene lookup returns CDR1 LGHNA and CDR2 YNFKEQ. In nucleotides, the CDR3 is TGTGCCAGCAGCCAAGACACCTTAGCCCCCGGGGCCAACGTCCTGACTTTC. This codes for CASSQDTLAPGANVLTF.

This chain uses TRBV5-5 with TRBJ1-2; D possibly corresponds to TRBD1 (5 bases). Between the trimmed V and J ends, which lost 0 bases and 6 bases, there was a span of 9 bases. This CDR3 comprises 13 residues. From germline, CDR1 is SGHKS and CDR2 YYEKEE (reference sequence). Written as DNA, the CDR3 is TGTGCCAGCAGCTTGGGGGCGGGGGATGGCTACACCTTC. This sequence encodes CASSLGAGDGYTF.

The V gene is TRBV2, the J gene TRBJ1-2; tentatively, D is TRBD1 (5 bases). This CDR3 comprises 13 residues. V was pared by 6 bases and J by 6 bases, with 14 bases between. CDR1 is SNHLY and CDR2 is FYNNEI in the germline V gene. The CDR3 nucleotides read TGTGCCAGCAGACAGGAAGGGCTGGATGGCTACACCTTC. The encoded protein is CASRQEGLDGYTF.

The rearrangement uses TRBV10-3 and TRBJ1-1; D perhaps matches TRBD1 (5 bases). This CDR3 comprises 14 residues. The V and J ends lost 10 bases and 2 bases respectively, with 17 bases between them. Germline values: CDR1 ENHRY, CDR2 SYGVKD. CDR3 nucleotide sequence: TGTGCCAGCGGAAGCAGGGCCCCTAACACTGAAGCTTTCTTT. Its translation: CASGSRAPNTEAFF.

V usage is TRBV13 and J usage is TRBJ2-3; maybe TRBD2 (5 bases). Deletions cut 4 bases from V and 8 bases from J, with 19 bases between. CDR3 length equals 15 residues. Germline V gives CDR1 PRHDT, CDR2 FYEKMQ (reference sequence). The CDR3 DNA follows: TGTGCCAGCAGCTCTCCTCCACGAGGGTCGGTTACGCAGTATTTT. Protein: CASSSPPRGSVTQYF.

The gene calls are TRBV15 and TRBJ1-3, with unresolved D. Looked up from germline, CDR1 is LNHNV and CDR2 is YYDKDF (reference sequence). This CDR3 has 16 residues. Trimming cost V 1 base and J 0 bases, with 10 bases left between them. CDR3 bases: TGTGCCACCAGCAGAGGCCAGATTATCTCTGGAAACACCATATATTTT. It specifies CATSRGQIISGNTIYF.

The chain links TRBV30 to TRBJ2-3, with a weak D call TRBD2 (5 bases). Between the trimmed V and J ends, which lost 5 bases and 2 bases, there was a span of 11 bases. Germline CDR1 reads GTSNPN; CDR2 reads SVGIG (reference sequence). This CDR3 spans 13 amino acids. CDR3 protein: CAWGRENTDTQYF. For the CDR3, the DNA is TGTGCCTGGGGACGGGAAAACACAGATACGCAGTATTTT.

In nucleotides, the CDR3 is TGTGCCAGCAGTGACGTACAGGGGGCTTCAGGGGAGCTGTTTTTT. It translates to CASSDVQGASGELFF. The V gene is TRBV6-1, the J gene TRBJ2-2; the match to TRBD1 covers 9 bases. The germline CDR1 and CDR2 sequences are MNHNS and SASEGT. The V gene end was trimmed by 3 bases and the J gene end by 8 bases; junction bases not matched to a gene: 7. The CDR3 is 15 amino acids.

The CDR3 region is CASSPLTGLLYNEQFF. The CDR3, as DNA: TGTGCCAGCAGCCCCCTGACAGGGCTTCTCTACAATGAGCAGTTCTTC. The chain recombines TRBV7-9 with TRBJ2-1; 7 positions agree with TRBD1. The trim removed 5 bases at V and 3 bases at J, leaving 10 bases unmatched. The CDR3 length is 16 residues. Per the germline V gene, CDR1 is SEHNR and CDR2 is FQNEAQ (reference sequence).

V is TRBV6-5 and J is TRBJ2-1; no clear D gene. The CDR3 is made up of 14 amino acids. CDR1 and CDR2 (germline): MNHEY, SVGAGI. Trimming cost V 4 bases and J 12 bases, with 19 bases left between them. The CDR3 loop reads CASSSLTALAAQFF. The CDR3 nucleotides read TGTGCCAGCAGTTCGCTGACGGCTTTGGCGGCGCAGTTCTTC.

The chain joins TRBV6-2 or TRBV6-3 to TRBJ1-5; TRBD1 might be the D (5 bases). This CDR3 contains 17 residues. Looked up from germline, CDR1 is MNHEY and CDR2 is SVGEGT. V was shortened by 0 bases and J by 6 bases, with 18 bases between the two germline ends. CDR3 protein: CASSYSAGGMRRQPQHF. Here the CDR3 DNA reads TGTGCCAGCAGTTACTCCGCCGGGGGGATGAGGCGTCAGCCCCAGCATTTT.

In this sample, this clone turned up many times. The same CDR3 can be traced to other DNA sequences in this sample. The chain links TRBV4-1 to TRBJ2-6; no clear D gene. The CDR3 extends over 15 amino acids. Germline CDR1 MGHRA, CDR2 YSYEKL. Deletions cut 0 bases from V and 1 base from J, with 4 bases between. CDR3 sequence reads: CASSQDSSGANVLTF. CDR3 nucleotide sequence: TGCGCCAGCAGCCAAGATTCGTCTGGGGCCAACGTCCTGACTTTC.

The rearrangement joins TRBV29-1 to TRBJ2-7; D possibly corresponds to TRBD2 (6 bases). The ends were cut back, 3 bases at V and 6 bases at J, with 9 bases in the middle. The length of the CDR3 is 11 residues. CDR1 and CDR2 (germline): SQVTM, ANQGSEA. This CDR3 reads CSVDMGGEQYF. As DNA, the CDR3 is TGCAGCGTTGATATGGGGGGCGAGCAGTACTTC.